The entry below describes one TCR beta chain. The antigen is unknown. Profiling relied on immunoSEQ multiplex PCR, and the TCRdb table lists in-frame clones only, not all of them. Of approximately 190,000 clones listed, roughly 88% are singletons. This sample was taken from a study of T cell responses to AZD1222 COVID-19 vaccine. General study findings and limits: Across spike, vaccine-associated CD4 TCRs were found, dominant at 160-218 and 743-854. Breadth and depth of Spike-specific TCRs rose after two AZD1222 doses. Nearly half of spike-specific TCRs reportedly go after variant regions that carry no mutations. Repertoire sampling occurred only after the peak T cell response.

Looked up from germline, CDR1 is WNHNN and CDR2 is SYGVQD (reference sequence). V was trimmed by 2 bases and J by 4 bases, leaving 19 bases between them. The length of the CDR3 is 17 residues. V and J are TRBV10-1 and TRBJ2-3; D remains unclear. The sequence came from an adult in good health. This specimen was peripheral blood, taken on day 0 of AZD1222 vaccination. The CDR3 DNA is TGCGCCAGCAGTGAGCTTCGGACCAATGATATAGCAGATACGCAGTATTTT. It specifies CASSELRTNDIADTQYF.